The next 9 T cell receptor beta chains were all read from a single sample in a study of human T cells and chemical hapten exposure. TCRdb processed the RACE reads anew with MiXCR; each CDR3 protein has one entry. Here the sample spans 180,000 or so distinct CDR3 sequences, around 30% being singletons. Time point given: pre-sensitization, week 0. Treatment: therapeutic diphenylcyclopropenone sensitization with weekly scalp DPC. The sample consisted of whole blood, taken in connection with sensitization to the hapten diphenylcyclopropenone (DPC). The receptors originated from a woman aged 25-40 years with alopecia areata. Some clones in this sample may be carry-over from other donors' samples.

The chain employs TRBV11-2 and TRBJ1-1; D gene ambiguous. Trimming pared 1 base from V and 0 bases from J, leaving 3 bases between. The CDR3 length is 13 residues. The germline V gene has CDR1 SGHAT and CDR2 FQNNGV. Written as DNA, the CDR3 is TGTGCCAGCAGCTTAGCCGTGAACACTGAAGCTTTCTTT. It encodes CASSLAVNTEAFF.

The V call is TRBV7-2, the J call TRBJ2-1; TRBD2 matches at 7 bases. CDR1 is SGHTA, CDR2 FQGNSA, per germline. Unmatched junction bases numbered 3, after V lost 3 bases and J lost 10 bases. This CDR3 comprises 12 residues. The CDR3 DNA sequence: TGTGCCAGCAGCTTCCCACTAGCGGAGCAGTTCTTC. Translation: CASSFPLAEQFF.

The chain combines TRBV20-1 with TRBJ2-1, with a possible D match to TRBD2 (7 bases). Trimming removed 3 bases from V and 8 bases from J, with 17 bases in between. CDR3 size: 14 residues. Germline-derived CDR1 and CDR2 are DFQATT and SNEGSKA (reference sequence). Here the CDR3 reads CSASSGGASYEQFF. The DNA for the CDR3 is TGCAGTGCTAGTTCTGGGGGGGCCTCCTATGAGCAGTTCTTC.

This clonotype has only a few counts. V usage is TRBV28 and J usage is TRBJ2-4; 7 bases match TRBD2. V lost 6 bases to trimming and J lost 6 bases; unmatched junction nucleotides: 8. The germline CDR1 and CDR2 sequences are MDHEN and SYDVKM. This CDR3 is 14 amino acids long. The CDR3 DNA follows: TGTGCCAGCAGGCATCCGGGGGGTATAAACATTCAGTACTTC. Its translation: CASRHPGGINIQYF.

The V call is TRBV20-1, the J call TRBJ2-7; D may be TRBD2 (7 bases). In germline, CDR1 is DFQATT, CDR2 SNEGSKA (reference sequence). CDR3 size: 14 residues. V was clipped by 6 bases and J by 4 bases, with 19 bases between them. CDR3 DNA sequence: TGCAGTGCCGCCCACGCGGGGGCAGGGTACGAGCAGTACTTC. It codes for CSAAHAGAGYEQYF.

In this sample, this clonotype turned up a few times. V usage is TRBV18 and J usage is TRBJ1-4; no clear D. The CDR3 covers 15 residues. V was shortened by 3 bases and J by 6 bases, with 14 bases between the two germline ends. Germline CDR1 is KGHSH and CDR2 is LQKENI. CDR3 loop: CASSPSRTGYEKLFF. In DNA form, the CDR3 reads TGTGCCAGCTCACCTTCGCGGACGGGATATGAAAAACTGTTTTTT. Full variable domain (outside the CDR3, taken from reference TRBV18 and TRBJ1-4): NAGVMQNPRHLVRRRGQEARLRCSPMKGHSHVYWYRQLPEEGLKFMVYLQKENIIDESGMPKERFSAEFPKEGPSILRIQQVVRGDSAAYFCASSPSRTGYEKLFFGSGTQLSVL.

This rearrangement joins TRBV28 to TRBJ1-1, with a tentative D call TRBD1 (5 bases). This CDR3 spans 15 amino acids. The V and J ends lost 6 bases and 5 bases respectively, with 19 bases between them. In germline, CDR1 is MDHEN, CDR2 SYDVKM. CDR3 bases: TGTGCCAGCAGCCAGGGACTTACCGTAGGAACTGAAGCTTTCTTT. It encodes CASSQGLTVGTEAFF.

This clonotype came up a few times. The chain links TRBV20-1 to TRBJ1-1; D remains ambiguous. Per the germline V gene, CDR1 is DFQATT and CDR2 is SNEGSKA (reference sequence). The CDR3 spans 11 residues. The V and J ends lost 6 bases and 7 bases respectively, with 12 bases between them. CDR3 in amino acids: CSAGRSNEAFF. In DNA form, the CDR3 reads TGCAGTGCGGGCCGATCGAATGAAGCTTTCTTT.

This clonotype was counted only a few times. V and J are TRBV11-2 and TRBJ1-2, with D hard to call. Trimming cost V 0 bases and J 13 bases, with 18 bases left between them. Germline V lookup: CDR1 SGHAT, CDR2 FQNNGV. The CDR3 totals 14 residues. The CDR3 region is CASSLDGVAGPLTF. In nucleotides, the CDR3 is TGTGCCAGCAGCTTAGACGGAGTGGCCGGGCCCCTCACCTTC.